A few counts support the clone carrying this TCR beta chain. Its antigen is not identified. These data originate in a study of blood T cells in healthy people across ages. Study results and caveats: Observed TCR beta diversity showed a strong correlation with the percentage of naive T cells as measured by flow cytometry.

Germline CDR1 MNHNY, CDR2 SVGAGI (reference sequence). V was clipped by 4 bases and J by 1 base, with 7 bases between them. The CDR3 spans 13 residues. A second PCR of roughly 7 to 11 cycles used a sample-barcoded 5' primer and a J-beta primer mix. Each cDNA molecule, via a template-switch adaptor with 12 random nucleotides, was tagged. A single record per CDR3 protein comes from TCRdb applying MiXCR to the 5' RACE reads. The table lists 550,000 to 750,000 distinct CDR3 sequences, 20% to 25% of them singletons, with more than 3% in the top ten. This clonotype was obtained from a man aged 65-85 years in good health. What was sequenced was blood. V is TRBV6-6 and J is TRBJ1-2; D remains unclear. CDR3 loop: CASSSGSNYGYTF. CDR3 coding DNA: TGTGCCAGCAGTTCGGGCAGTAACTATGGCTACACCTTC.